The 3 T cell receptor beta chains below all came from one sample that was sequenced in a study of T cells after yellow fever vaccination. TCRdb re-called the 5' RACE reads with MiXCR, one entry per CDR3 protein. In the table there are 250,000 or so distinct CDR3 sequences, roughly 6.8% of which are singletons. This sample comprised CD4+ T cells sorted from PBMCs, obtained on the day of the yellow fever booster vaccination. These receptors were taken from a man aged 25 to 40 who received the YFV17D yellow fever vaccine.

This clonotype was seen at least ten times. The chain is built from TRBV18 and TRBJ2-6; D uncertain. Germline CDR1 KGHSH, CDR2 LQKENI. V was pared by 2 bases and J by 2 bases, with 7 bases between. The CDR3 length is 15 residues. CDR3: CASSPDGAGANVLTF. The CDR3 nucleotides read TGTGCCAGCTCACCAGATGGGGCTGGGGCCAACGTCCTGACTTTC.

The J gene is TRBJ1-5, the V gene TRBV30; D remains unclear. V was clipped by 0 bases and J by 5 bases, with 11 bases between them. CDR1 and CDR2 (germline): GTSNPN, SVGIG (reference sequence). This CDR3 contains 14 residues. The CDR3 bases are TGTGCCTGGAGTGTAGTGACAAGTCATCAGCCCCAGCATTTT. Translated: CAWSVVTSHQPQHF.

The chain couples TRBV11-2 to TRBJ2-7; 10 bases map to TRBD2. Germline V gives CDR1 SGHAT, CDR2 FQNNGV. The CDR3 consists of 16 residues. After removal of 5 bases from V and 4 bases from J, the junction contained 11 bases not matched to a gene. The CDR3 DNA reads as TGTGCCAGCAGCCCACTCGGCGTAGCGGGAGGTTACGAGCAGTACTTC. Its translation: CASSPLGVAGGYEQYF. Using reference TRBV11-2 and TRBJ2-7 for the parts outside the CDR3, the full variable domain is EAGVAQSPRYKIIEKRQSVAFWCNPISGHATLYWYQQILGQGPKLLIQFQNNGVVDDSQLPKDRFSAERLKGVDSTLKIQPAKLEDSAVYLCASSPLGVAGGYEQYFGPGTRLTVT.